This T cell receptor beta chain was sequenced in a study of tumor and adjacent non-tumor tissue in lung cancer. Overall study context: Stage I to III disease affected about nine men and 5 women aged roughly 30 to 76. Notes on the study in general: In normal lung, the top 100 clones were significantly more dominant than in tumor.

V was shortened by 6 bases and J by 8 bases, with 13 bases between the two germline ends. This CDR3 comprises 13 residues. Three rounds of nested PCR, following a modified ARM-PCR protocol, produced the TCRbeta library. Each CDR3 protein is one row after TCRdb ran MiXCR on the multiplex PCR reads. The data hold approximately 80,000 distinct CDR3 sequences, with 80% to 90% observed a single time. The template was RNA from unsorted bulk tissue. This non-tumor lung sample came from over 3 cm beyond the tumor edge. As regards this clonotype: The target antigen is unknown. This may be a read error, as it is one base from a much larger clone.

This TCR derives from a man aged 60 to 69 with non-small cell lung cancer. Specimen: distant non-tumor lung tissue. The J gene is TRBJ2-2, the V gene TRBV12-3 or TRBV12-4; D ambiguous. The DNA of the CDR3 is TGTGCCAGCAGGGGTCAGTGTAGAGGGGAGCTGTTTTTT. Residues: CASRGQCRGELFF.